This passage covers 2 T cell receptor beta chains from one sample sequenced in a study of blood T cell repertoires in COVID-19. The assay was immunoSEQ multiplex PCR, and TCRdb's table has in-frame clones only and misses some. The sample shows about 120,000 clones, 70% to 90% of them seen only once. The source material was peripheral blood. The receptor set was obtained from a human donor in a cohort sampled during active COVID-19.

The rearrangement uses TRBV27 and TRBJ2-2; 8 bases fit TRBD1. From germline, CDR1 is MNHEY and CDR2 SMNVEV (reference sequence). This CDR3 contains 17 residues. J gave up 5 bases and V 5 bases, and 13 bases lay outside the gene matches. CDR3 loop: CASSTYYSDRGTGELFF. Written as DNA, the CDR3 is TGTGCCAGCAGTACTTATTACTCAGACAGGGGTACCGGGGAGCTGTTTTTT.

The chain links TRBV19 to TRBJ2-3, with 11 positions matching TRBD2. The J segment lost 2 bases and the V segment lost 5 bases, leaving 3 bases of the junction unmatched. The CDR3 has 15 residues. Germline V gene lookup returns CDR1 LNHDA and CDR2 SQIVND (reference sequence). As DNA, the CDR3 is TGTGCCAGTAGTCCTAGCGGGGGGTTCACAGATACGCAGTATTTT. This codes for CASSPSGGFTDTQYF.